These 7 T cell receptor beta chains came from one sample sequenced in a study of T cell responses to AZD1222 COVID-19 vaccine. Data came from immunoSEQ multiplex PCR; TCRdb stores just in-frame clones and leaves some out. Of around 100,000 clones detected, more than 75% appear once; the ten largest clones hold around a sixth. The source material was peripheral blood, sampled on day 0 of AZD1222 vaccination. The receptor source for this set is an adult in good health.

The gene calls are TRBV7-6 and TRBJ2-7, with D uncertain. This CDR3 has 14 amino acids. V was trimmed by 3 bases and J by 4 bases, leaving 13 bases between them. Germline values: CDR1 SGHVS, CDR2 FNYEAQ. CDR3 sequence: CASSFGDSSYEQYF. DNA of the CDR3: TGTGCCAGCAGCTTTGGAGACTCTTCTTACGAGCAGTACTTC.

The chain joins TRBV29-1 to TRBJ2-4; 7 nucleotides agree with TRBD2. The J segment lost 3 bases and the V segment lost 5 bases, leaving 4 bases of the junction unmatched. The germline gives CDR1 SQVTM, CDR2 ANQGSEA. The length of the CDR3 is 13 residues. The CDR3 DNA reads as TGCAGCGTTTGGTGGGGGGGCAAAAACATTCAGTACTTC. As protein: CSVWWGGKNIQYF.

CDR3 nucleotide sequence: TGCAGCGTCGTAGATATGACCCGTGGCTACACCTTC. Residues: CSVVDMTRGYTF. J is TRBJ1-2 and V is TRBV29-1; no clear D. CDR3 size: 12 residues. Deletions cut 6 bases from V and 7 bases from J, with 15 bases between. CDR1 is SQVTM and CDR2 is ANQGSEA in the germline V gene.

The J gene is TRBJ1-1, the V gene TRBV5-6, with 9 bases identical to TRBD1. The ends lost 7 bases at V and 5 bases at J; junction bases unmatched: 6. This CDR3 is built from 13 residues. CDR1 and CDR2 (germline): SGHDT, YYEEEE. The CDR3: CASLYGTGTEAFF. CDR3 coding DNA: TGTGCCAGCCTCTACGGGACAGGGACTGAAGCTTTCTTT.

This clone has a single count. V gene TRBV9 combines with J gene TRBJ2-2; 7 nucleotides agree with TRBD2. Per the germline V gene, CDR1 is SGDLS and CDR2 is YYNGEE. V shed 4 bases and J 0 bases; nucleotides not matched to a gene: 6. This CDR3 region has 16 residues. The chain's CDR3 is CASSTRLASNTGELFF. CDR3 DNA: TGTGCCAGCAGCACCCGACTAGCTTCGAACACCGGGGAGCTGTTTTTT.

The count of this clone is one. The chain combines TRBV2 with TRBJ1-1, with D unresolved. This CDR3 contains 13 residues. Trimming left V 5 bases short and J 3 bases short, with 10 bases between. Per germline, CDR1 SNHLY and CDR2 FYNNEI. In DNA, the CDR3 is TGTGCCAGCAGTCGCCGGTACGACACTGAAGCTTTCTTT. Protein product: CASSRRYDTEAFF.

The CDR3: CASSLRTGADTGELFF. CDR3 DNA sequence: TGTGCCAGCAGCCTACGGACAGGGGCGGACACCGGGGAGCTGTTTTTT. V gene TRBV5-4 combines with J gene TRBJ2-2; 9 positions agree with TRBD1. This CDR3 spans 16 amino acids. Germline loops: CDR1 SGHNT, CDR2 YYREEE (reference sequence). V lost 4 bases to trimming and J lost 3 bases; unmatched junction nucleotides: 7.